The subject of this entry is one T cell receptor (beta chain). Its antigen is still unknown. Base qualities are not at hand, and no much larger clone is one base apart. The CDR3 has 15 amino acids, counting the end cysteine and phenylalanine. CDR3 DNA only is kept here, 45 bases in frame from base 1. Based on the germline V gene, the CDR1 and CDR2 sequences are MNHNS and SASEGT. After removal of 7 bases from V and 2 bases from J, the junction retains 11 bases not matched to a gene. The TCR beta CDR3 regions were amplified from the RNA transcripts. A first-round RT-PCR of the TCR CDR3 used the HTBI primer set with the Qiagen OneStep RT-PCR kit. The libraries were constructed in a second round of multiplex PCR and then size-selected and purified. Paired-end sequencing of the libraries was performed with 100 bp reads on an Illumina HiSeq2000. Per the source publication's procedure: SOAPnuke was used to process the raw data, removing reads that contained adapters or uncalled bases, had a mean Phred below 15, or lacked an exact match to the constant primer or identifier. COPE v1.2.5 was used to merge high-quality paired reads, and clonotypes were defined as unique nucleotide sequences. Clonotypes were aligned to IMGT TRBV, TRBD and TRBJ reference segments using MiTCR v1.1. The analysis included only V-J combinations with a frequency above 0.0001, which together covered around 99% of the repertoires. A TCS score was defined as the ratio between F50 (clonal expansion) and ExV (chaos), using BLOSUM62-based TCRdist between CDR3 peptides within each V-J. Welch's t-statistics and random forest reduced some 510 V-J features to about 13, which were used in a naive Bayes classifier (R e1071). Thyroid-blood repertoire similarity was quantified with the Morisita-Horn index. TCRdb ran its own pipeline on the public reads, namely fastp trimming at Q25 and MiXCR clone calling, and kept in-frame beta chains. CDR3 protein duplicates are merged, each entry listing the most common genes and DNA. These V and J calls originate from TCRdb's pipeline instead of the authors' own analysis. For this sample there are over 700,000 distinct CDR3 sequences; over 35% appear just once. The biggest ten clones account for 7.5% to 9.5% of the sample.

These data are taken from a study of T cells in Graves' hyperthyroidism and ophthalmopathy (dated by TCRdb to about 2019). For context, the study as a whole: Peripheral blood was sampled at the time of initial diagnosis, prior to any treatment. In six Graves' hyperthyroidism patients, the study also compared T-cell repertoires from thyroid tissue with T-cell repertoires from blood. To identify TCR V-J signatures that set the groups apart, the researchers used a discovery cohort of 100 patients, made up of under 45 with Graves' ophthalmopathy and about 60 with stable Graves' hyperthyroidism. After sampling, hyperthyroidism patients received methimazole starting at 30 mg daily, and ophthalmopathy patients received high-dose intravenous methylprednisolone. The roughly 100 discovery patients were randomly divided into training and test sets at a 7:3 ratio. Prospective prediction of ophthalmopathy was tested in an independent validation cohort consisting of 18 to 20 hyperthyroidism patients and some 16 patients who later progressed to ophthalmopathy. The paper describes TCR Vbeta CDR3 sequencing of some 130 peripheral blood samples, made up of under 50 ophthalmopathy patients, approximately 73 hyperthyroidism patients and 17 progressor patients. Results the study describes overall, beyond this receptor: Ophthalmopathy was separated from stable hyperthyroidism by a 13 V-J signature model, with 85% to 90% sensitivity and 81% to 82% specificity obtained in cross-validation and 80%/75% obtained in testing. No statistical method was used to fix the sample size in advance, and group allocation was not hidden from the investigators. In validation, the model predicted progression to ophthalmopathy with about 71% sensitivity and 72% to 85% specificity, a median of approximately 6.7 months before onset. Most expanded thyroid clonotypes (frequency above 0.001) were also found in blood, which suggests that blood repertoires may mirror thyroid immune responses.

Stable Graves' hyperthyroidism was defined as no progression to ophthalmopathy during 18 months of follow-up. Hyperthyroidism patients were newly diagnosed, with disease duration under 2 months, and aged 18 to 65 years. Exclusion was applied to patients with uncontrolled infections, other autoimmune diseases, pregnancy or lactation. Clinical symptoms, serum thyroxine and TRAb, thyroid ultrasound, and orbital computed tomography formed the basis for the diagnoses. PBMCs were isolated from around 10 ml of fresh peripheral blood by Ficoll-Paque density gradient centrifugation. Trizol reagent was used to extract total RNA, and RNA quality was then checked on an Agilent 2100 Bioanalyzer.

This clonotype was sampled from a man aged 18 to 30 with Graves' hyperthyroidism. The chain is assembled from TRBV6-1 and TRBJ2-7, with 7 bases aligning to TRBD2. The specimen sequenced was blood. CDR3 loop: CASTKEAGEAYEQYF. The sequence in DNA is TGTGCCAGCACTAAGGAGGCGGGAGAGGCCTACGAGCAGTACTTC.